These 17 T cell receptor beta chains were sequenced from one sample in a study of T cells expressing NK-cell markers. TCRdb derives one entry per CDR3 protein from the 5' RACE reads, leaving out DNA. There are some 140,000 distinct CDR3 sequences in the sample, with around 35% held by the top ten. Sequencing was performed on blood T cells: a sorted CD56 or NKG2C T cell subset, CD4+ or CD8+ T cells, or bulk PBMC T cells (not recorded which). The receptors shown here come from a woman aged 45-65 years in good health.

V gene TRBV12-3 or TRBV12-4 combines with J gene TRBJ2-3; the TRBD2 assignment by TCRdb is unverifiable without DNA. The CDR3 has 15 amino acids. CDR3 protein: CASSARERASDTQYF.

The chain employs TRBV10-3 and TRBJ2-3; the D call of TRBD2 rests on TCRdb alone, since no DNA is present to check it. The CDR3 loop spans 16 amino acids. Germline CDR1 and CDR2: ENHRY and SYGVKD. This CDR3 is CAISEFATSGRDTQYF.

This chain connects TRBV11-2 to TRBJ2-1; the D gene TCRdb calls, TRBD1, cannot be checked with no DNA. The CDR3 has 15 residues. Germline CDR1 is SGHAT and CDR2 is FQNNGV. The CDR3 loop reads CASSLTPSSYNEQFF.

The genes are TRBV27 and TRBJ2-1. This CDR3 contains 12 residues. CDR1 MNHEY and CDR2 SMNVEV come from the germline V gene (reference sequence). CDR3 protein: CASSTVRNEQFF.

The chain has TRBV14 and TRBJ1-5; TCRdb reports TRBD1, a call that lacks DNA to check it against. The CDR3 is 13 amino acids. Germline loops: CDR1 SGHDN, CDR2 FVKESK. CDR3 residues: CASSQKGDQPQHF.

The chain recombines TRBV10-3 with TRBJ1-2. The germline gives CDR1 ENHRY, CDR2 SYGVKD. CDR3 length equals 12 residues. The CDR3 here is CAISEQNYGYTF.

This chain connects TRBV7-8 to TRBJ2-1; as DNA is missing, the TRBD2 call by TCRdb cannot be tested. Germline-derived CDR1 and CDR2 are SGHVS and FQNEAQ. The CDR3 spans 19 residues. CDR3 region: CASSAGEAGWGLAYNEQFF. Full variable domain (missing parts from reference TRBV7-8 and TRBJ2-1): GAGVSQSPRYKVAKRGQDVALRCDPISGHVSLFWYQQALGQGPEFLTYFQNEAQLDKSGLPSDRFFAERPEGSVSTLKIQRTQQEDSAVYLCASSAGEAGWGLAYNEQFFGPGTRLTVL.

The CDR3 sequence is CAIAEDNYNEQFF. This chain connects TRBV10-3 to TRBJ2-1; TCRdb gives TRBD1 as the D gene, but with no DNA this cannot be confirmed. Germline lookup yields CDR1 ENHRY and CDR2 SYGVKD. The CDR3 length is 13 residues.

The rearrangement links TRBV6-5 to TRBJ2-1. There are 16 residues in the CDR3. CDR1 and CDR2 from the germline V gene are MNHEY and SVGAGI. The CDR3 spells CASSYSRGNSYNEQFF.

The genes are TRBV27 and TRBJ1-1. This CDR3 is built from 14 residues. CDR1 and CDR2 (germline): MNHEY, SMNVEV (reference sequence). CDR3 amino acids: CASRAVTFDTEAFF.

The V gene is TRBV29-1, the J gene TRBJ2-2; checking the TCRdb D call of TRBD1 is not possible without DNA. The CDR3 covers 16 residues. Germline loops: CDR1 SQVTM, CDR2 ANQGSEA. CDR3 sequence reads: CSVDAGQRSNTGELFF.

The V call is TRBV24-1, the J call TRBJ1-1. Germline-derived CDR1 and CDR2 are KGHDR and SFDVKD. The CDR3 runs 12 residues. The CDR3 spells CATRGWDTEAFF.

The V call is TRBV27, the J call TRBJ2-2; without DNA, the TCRdb call of TRBD1 cannot be checked. The CDR3 is 15 residues long. Germline V gene lookup returns CDR1 MNHEY and CDR2 SMNVEV (reference sequence). The CDR3 here is CASSRGQGRTGELFF.

The chain combines TRBV24-1 with TRBJ1-2; lacking DNA, the TRBD1 call made by TCRdb goes unchecked. The CDR3 runs 14 residues. Germline lookup yields CDR1 KGHDR and CDR2 SFDVKD. CDR3 in amino acids: CATSERTGLHGYTF.

The V gene is TRBV6-5, the J gene TRBJ2-3; TCRdb calls TRBD1, which cannot be checked without DNA. This CDR3 is 14 amino acids long. Germline CDR1 reads MNHEY; CDR2 reads SVGAGI. CDR3 in amino acids: CASSSGGSADTQYF.

The genes are TRBV5-1 and TRBJ2-6. This CDR3 contains 13 residues. Germline-derived CDR1 and CDR2 are SGHRS and YFSETQ. The CDR3 loop reads CASSKSGANVLTF.

The chain employs TRBV6-6 and TRBJ2-3; TCRdb gives TRBD2 as the D gene, but with no DNA this cannot be confirmed. The CDR3 has 16 amino acids. Germline CDR1 MNHNY, CDR2 SVGAGI (reference sequence). The CDR3 reads CASSGGGGVRTDTQYF.